These 22 T cell receptor beta chains share one sample of origin, sequenced in a study of T-cell reconstitution after alpha-beta-depleted transplantation in children. TCRbeta library preparation incorporated unique molecular identifiers. MiXCR was run by TCRdb on the PCR reads, yielding one entry per CDR3 protein. The sample shows over 450,000 distinct CDR3 sequences, roughly a tenth of them seen only once. Sequenced material: PBMCs, taken before TCRalphabeta/CD19-depleted stem cell transplant. These receptors were obtained from a child aged 2-15 years with inherited bone marrow failure, due to receive a stem cell transplant.

This clonotype was counted a few times. The CDR3 nucleotides read TGTGCCAGCAGTTACTCCATGGCAGGTCGCATTTATAATTCACCCCTCCACTTT. This gives the protein CASSYSMAGRIYNSPLHF. The chain is built from TRBV6-5 and TRBJ1-6; D not certain. The CDR3 consists of 18 residues. Per germline, CDR1 MNHEY and CDR2 SVGAGI. Trimming removed 0 bases at V and 4 bases at J, with 16 bases between.

The sample holds many counts of this clonotype. V and J are TRBV7-8 and TRBJ1-2; 7 positions match TRBD1. V lost 5 bases and J lost 6; bases outside the gene matches: 9. The CDR3 totals 14 residues. Looked up from germline, CDR1 is SGHVS and CDR2 is FQNEAQ. CDR3 bases: TGTGCCAGCAGCCCCACAGGGGTTTTGGATGGCTACACCTTC. Translated: CASSPTGVLDGYTF.

This clonotype has ten or more counts. This sequence joins TRBV27 and TRBJ1-6, with D unresolved. CDR1 and CDR2 from the germline V gene are MNHEY and SMNVEV (reference sequence). The V gene lost 3 bases and the J gene lost 14 bases, with 14 bases spanning the gap. CDR3 length equals 13 residues. The CDR3 DNA reads as TGTGCCAGCAGTTTCGGGAGGCGTACGGCCCTCCACTTT. Amino acids: CASSFGRRTALHF.

The sample holds many counts of this clonotype. The chain combines TRBV28 with TRBJ2-3; the D is unclear. CDR3 length: 13 residues. The V end lost 6 bases, the J end lost 0 bases, and 7 bases lay between the germline ends. CDR1 MDHEN and CDR2 SYDVKM come from the germline V gene. The CDR3 bases are TGTGCCAGCAGGTTGTCTAGCACAGATACGCAGTATTTT. Encoded protein: CASRLSSTDTQYF.

This clonotype has a count of ten or more. V gene TRBV19 combines with J gene TRBJ2-7; maybe TRBD2 (5 bases). The germline V gene has CDR1 LNHDA and CDR2 SQIVND (reference sequence). V lost 3 bases and J lost 4, with 13 bases in between. The CDR3 is made up of 14 amino acids. CDR3 amino acids: CASSIRFERYEQYF. The CDR3 DNA follows: TGTGCCAGTAGTATCCGGTTTGAGCGGTACGAGCAGTACTTC.

There are a few counts of this clonotype. The rearrangement uses TRBV18 and TRBJ2-5; maybe TRBD2 (6 bases). From germline, CDR1 is KGHSH and CDR2 LQKENI. This CDR3 contains 13 residues. Between the trimmed V and J ends, which lost 1 base and 3 bases, there was a span of 6 bases. The DNA for the CDR3 is TGTGCCAGCTCACCACGGGAGGAAGAGACCCAGTACTTC. Translation gives CASSPREEETQYF.

This clonotype showed up many times. The chain carries TRBV29-1 and TRBJ2-1; 7 bases are shared with TRBD2. This CDR3 contains 15 residues. CDR1 and CDR2 from the germline V gene are SQVTM and ANQGSEA. Trimming removed 4 bases from V and 1 base from J; junction bases left unmatched: 7. Here the CDR3 DNA reads TGCAGCGTTGGGCCGGGGGAGGGATCCTACAATGAGCAGTTCTTC. Residues: CSVGPGEGSYNEQFF.

The sample holds many counts of this clonotype. This chain links TRBV5-1 with TRBJ2-3; 7 nucleotides match TRBD1. The CDR3 loop spans 14 amino acids. The V gene end was trimmed by 4 bases and the J gene end by 2 bases; junction bases not matched to a gene: 4. The germline V gene has CDR1 SGHRS and CDR2 YFSETQ. The CDR3 spells CASSPGQNTDTQYF. In DNA form, the CDR3 reads TGCGCCAGCAGCCCGGGACAGAACACAGATACGCAGTATTTT.

This clonotype was counted ten times or more. The gene calls are TRBV11-2 and TRBJ2-1, with 9 positions matching TRBD2. Germline CDR1 is SGHAT and CDR2 is FQNNGV. This CDR3 has 15 residues. J was trimmed by 2 bases and V by 4 bases; bases with no gene match: 3. The CDR3 loop reads CASSSSGMAYNEQFF. Written as DNA, the CDR3 is TGTGCCAGCAGCTCTAGCGGGATGGCCTACAATGAGCAGTTCTTC.

Only a few counts were recorded for this clonotype. The rearrangement links TRBV20-1 to TRBJ2-2; 7 bases are a match to TRBD2. The CDR3 covers 17 residues. The ends lost 0 bases at V and 6 bases at J; junction bases unmatched: 13. CDR1 DFQATT and CDR2 SNEGSKA come from the germline V gene (reference sequence). The CDR3 region is CSARDIGAGRSAGELFF. CDR3 nucleotide sequence: TGCAGTGCTAGAGACATAGGGGCCGGGAGGAGCGCCGGGGAGCTGTTTTTT.

This clonotype has only a few counts. CDR3 amino acids: CASGRTGEYNEQFF. The CDR3 bases are TGTGCTAGTGGTCGGACAGGGGAATACAATGAGCAGTTCTTC. The chain links TRBV12-5 to TRBJ2-1; the match to TRBD1 covers 9 bases. V shed 5 bases, J shed 4 bases, and the junction held 3 bases outside the gene matches. The CDR3 sequence is 14 residues long. The germline V gene encodes CDR1 LGHNT and CDR2 FRNRAP.

In the case of this clonotype: This may stem from a read error, because a much larger clone lies one nucleotide away. The chain is built from TRBV20-1 and TRBJ1-2; TRBD1 might be the D (5 bases). This CDR3 is 16 amino acids long. Germline values: CDR1 DFQATT, CDR2 SNEGSKA (reference sequence). The CDR3 region is CSARDGAVPSNFGYTF. CDR3 nucleotides: TGCAGTGCTAGAGATGGGGCGGTTCCCTCTAACTTTGGCTACACCTTC.

At least ten counts were recorded for this clonotype. The CDR3 is CASSYPGGSETQYF. The CDR3 DNA follows: TGCGCCAGCAGCTATCCAGGCGGGAGTGAGACCCAGTACTTC. The chain carries TRBV5-1 and TRBJ2-5; 7 bases are shared with TRBD2. Losses at the gene ends were 3 bases for V and 5 bases for J; bases not matched to a gene: 7. Germline CDR1 and CDR2: SGHRS and YFSETQ. The CDR3 has 14 residues.

This sequence joins TRBV30 and TRBJ1-1; D not resolved. V was cut by 0 bases and J by 11 bases, with 10 bases left in between. CDR3 length: 11 residues. CDR1 is GTSNPN, CDR2 SVGIG, per germline (reference sequence). Written as DNA, the CDR3 is TGTGCCTGGAGTGTCGACGAAGGGGCTTTCTTT. The encoded protein is CAWSVDEGAFF.

This chain uses TRBV7-8 with TRBJ2-7; D is perhaps TRBD1 (7 bases). V was shortened by 2 bases and J by 3 bases, with 20 bases between the two germline ends. The CDR3 loop spans 17 amino acids. The germline CDR1 and CDR2 sequences are SGHVS and FQNEAQ. The CDR3 coding sequence is TGTGCCAGCAGCTTAATCTCAGGGGGTGGTAGCGGCTACGAGCAGTACTTC. Protein sequence: CASSLISGGGSGYEQYF.

This clonotype showed up many times. The V and J genes are TRBV29-1 and TRBJ2-7; 8 nucleotides line up with TRBD2. The CDR3 runs to 13 residues. Trimming cost V 6 bases and J 2 bases; bases outside gene matches: 6. CDR1 is SQVTM, CDR2 ANQGSEA, per germline. CDR3 in DNA: TGCAGCGTCGGAGCGGGGGATGCCTACGAGCAGTACTTC. This codes for CSVGAGDAYEQYF.

This clonotype has ten or more counts. The CDR3 sequence is CASSLARGPRSPLHF. CDR3 sequence (DNA): TGTGCCAGCAGCTTAGCTCGGGGACCTAGGTCACCCCTCCACTTT. This chain links TRBV7-9 with TRBJ1-6; D might be TRBD1 (5 bases). Trimming shortened V by 0 bases and J by 10 bases, and 13 bases separated the two germline ends. The CDR3 runs to 15 residues. Germline V gene sequence: CDR1 SEHNR, CDR2 FQNEAQ (reference sequence).

This clonotype was observed many times. The genes are TRBV12-3 or TRBV12-4 and TRBJ2-7; no definite D call. The CDR3 consists of 13 residues. Trimming stripped 3 bases from V and 4 bases from J, with 10 bases between. CDR3: CASSFAEEYEQYF. The CDR3 coding sequence is TGTGCCAGCAGTTTTGCGGAAGAGTACGAGCAGTACTTC.

Many counts were recorded for this clonotype. The rearrangement links TRBV5-1 to TRBJ2-1; 12 positions agree with TRBD2. J was trimmed by 1 base and V by 4 bases; bases with no gene match: 3. Germline CDR1 reads SGHRS; CDR2 reads YFSETQ. The CDR3 is 16 amino acids. The CDR3 region has the DNA TGCGCCAGCAGCAGACTAGCGGGAGAGTCCTACAATGAGCAGTTCTTC. It translates to CASSRLAGESYNEQFF.

This clonotype was counted ten times or more. The chain links TRBV7-8 to TRBJ2-1; D perhaps matches TRBD2 (6 bases). Trimming left V 7 bases short and J 3 bases short, with 10 bases between. The germline V gene encodes CDR1 SGHVS and CDR2 FQNEAQ. The length of the CDR3 is 13 residues. CDR3 in amino acids: CASTREYYNEQFF. The DNA of the CDR3 is TGTGCCAGCACCCGGGAGTACTACAATGAGCAGTTCTTC.

This clonotype occurred a few times. CDR3 protein: CASSAPGQGAYQETQYF. CDR3 coding DNA: TGTGCCAGCAGTGCGCCGGGACAGGGGGCGTACCAAGAGACCCAGTACTTC. V is TRBV27 and J is TRBJ2-5, with 12 bases identical to TRBD1. Losses at the gene ends were 5 bases for V and 0 bases for J; bases not matched to a gene: 7. CDR1 and CDR2 (germline): MNHEY, SMNVEV (reference sequence). This CDR3 has 17 amino acids.

This clonotype was seen many times. The CDR3 DNA is TGCGCCAGCAGCCCGGGACTAGCGGGAGGATCGGGTTCCTACGAGCAGTACTTC. It codes for CASSPGLAGGSGSYEQYF. The chain is built from TRBV4-3 and TRBJ2-7; 15 nucleotides agree with TRBD2. The CDR3 spans 18 residues. With V trimmed by 4 bases and J by 1 base, 8 bases remained unmatched. Germline assignment: CDR1 LGHNA and CDR2 YSLEER.